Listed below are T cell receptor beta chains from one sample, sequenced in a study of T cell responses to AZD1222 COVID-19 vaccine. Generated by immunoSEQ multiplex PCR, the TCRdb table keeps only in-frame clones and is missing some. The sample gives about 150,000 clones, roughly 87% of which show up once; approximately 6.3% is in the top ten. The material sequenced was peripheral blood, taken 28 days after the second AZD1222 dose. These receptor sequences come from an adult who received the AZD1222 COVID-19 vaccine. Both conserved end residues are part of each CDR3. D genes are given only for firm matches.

CDR3aa: CASTPNQETQYF
d_gene: NA
v_gene: TRBV2
j_gene: TRBJ2-5

CDR3aa: CASSLWTRGYTF
d_gene: NA
v_gene: TRBV12-3/TRBV12-4
j_gene: TRBJ1-2

CDR3aa: CSVETSDTGELFF
d_gene: NA
v_gene: TRBV29-1
j_gene: TRBJ2-2

CDR3aa: CASSLSGTYNSPLHF
d_gene: NA
v_gene: TRBV27
j_gene: TRBJ1-6

CDR3aa: CASSLGAGITDTQYF
d_gene: NA
v_gene: TRBV7-9
j_gene: TRBJ2-3

CDR3aa: CASIPEGGSPLHF
d_gene: NA
v_gene: TRBV2
j_gene: TRBJ1-6

CDR3aa: CASGSSRGQPQHF
d_gene: NA
v_gene: TRBV12-5
j_gene: TRBJ1-5

CDR3aa: CASSFLPGLAGESTDTQYF
d_gene: TRBD2
v_gene: TRBV5-1
j_gene: TRBJ2-3

CDR3aa: CASSLGGRNTEAFF
d_gene: NA
v_gene: TRBV11-3
j_gene: TRBJ1-1

CDR3aa: CASSDLGQQNSPLHF
d_gene: TRBD1
v_gene: TRBV6-2/TRBV6-3
j_gene: TRBJ1-6

CDR3aa: CASSSPPDRGRLPSYEQYF
d_gene: TRBD1
v_gene: TRBV11-2
j_gene: TRBJ2-7

CDR3aa: CASTESGTSSYNEQFF
d_gene: NA
v_gene: TRBV28
j_gene: TRBJ2-1

CDR3aa: CAWSTTTNTEAFF
d_gene: NA
v_gene: TRBV30
j_gene: TRBJ1-1

CDR3aa: CAIRSGTEATNEKLFF
d_gene: TRBD1
v_gene: TRBV10-3
j_gene: TRBJ1-4

CDR3aa: CASSIDGSLTSEAFF
d_gene: NA
v_gene: TRBV19
j_gene: TRBJ1-1

CDR3aa: CASSLNGGTDTQYF
d_gene: TRBD2
v_gene: TRBV7-2
j_gene: TRBJ2-3

CDR3aa: CAIRGTGTGNSPLHF
d_gene: TRBD1
v_gene: TRBV10-3
j_gene: TRBJ1-6

CDR3aa: CASSRGRDTQYF
d_gene: NA
v_gene: TRBV7-9
j_gene: TRBJ2-3

CDR3aa: CTSSHARSGDRALWRITQYF
d_gene: NA
v_gene: TRBV1
j_gene: TRBJ2-3

CDR3aa: CASSLTGVNTGELFF
d_gene: NA
v_gene: TRBV5-1
j_gene: TRBJ2-2

CDR3aa: CASSQGAGEQYF
d_gene: NA
v_gene: TRBV3-1/TRBV3-2
j_gene: TRBJ2-7

CDR3aa: CASSLVLDSHGYTF
d_gene: NA
v_gene: TRBV7-2
j_gene: TRBJ1-2

CDR3aa: CASSSELPYGYTF
d_gene: NA
v_gene: TRBV25-1
j_gene: TRBJ1-2

CDR3aa: CASSPRFRGSNQPQHF
d_gene: NA
v_gene: TRBV27
j_gene: TRBJ1-5

CDR3aa: CASSFQGSGNTIYF
d_gene: NA
v_gene: TRBV5-5
j_gene: TRBJ1-3

CDR3aa: CASSNGQPTSTDTQYF
d_gene: NA
v_gene: TRBV18
j_gene: TRBJ2-3

CDR3aa: CASSPPLRGEGYTF
d_gene: NA
v_gene: TRBV18
j_gene: TRBJ1-2

CDR3aa: CASSINYRAYEQYF
d_gene: NA
v_gene: TRBV19
j_gene: TRBJ2-7

CDR3aa: CASDSFGREKLFF
d_gene: NA
v_gene: TRBV28
j_gene: TRBJ1-4

CDR3aa: CASSAAGTSGGSTGELFF
d_gene: TRBD2
v_gene: TRBV5-8
j_gene: TRBJ2-2

CDR3aa: CASSLGQNNEQFF
d_gene: NA
v_gene: TRBV28
j_gene: TRBJ2-1

CDR3aa: CASSYSGGRSYEQYF
d_gene: TRBD2
v_gene: TRBV6-2/TRBV6-3
j_gene: TRBJ2-7

CDR3aa: CASSYSGTVYGYTF
d_gene: TRBD1
v_gene: TRBV6-5
j_gene: TRBJ1-2

CDR3aa: CASSQGTENSPLHF
d_gene: NA
v_gene: TRBV3-1/TRBV3-2
j_gene: TRBJ1-6

CDR3aa: CASSLGTGVGELFF
d_gene: TRBD1
v_gene: TRBV7-2
j_gene: TRBJ2-2

CDR3aa: CASSGFGQRLGEQFF
d_gene: NA
v_gene: TRBV2
j_gene: TRBJ2-1

CDR3aa: CATSELGGFDEQFF
d_gene: NA
v_gene: TRBV24-1
j_gene: TRBJ2-1

CDR3aa: CASSIGFGYNSPLHF
d_gene: NA
v_gene: TRBV19
j_gene: TRBJ1-6

CDR3aa: CASSIGGQGPQETQYF
d_gene: TRBD1
v_gene: TRBV19
j_gene: TRBJ2-5

CDR3aa: CASSYEGAEYQPQHF
d_gene: TRBD1
v_gene: TRBV5-1
j_gene: TRBJ1-5

CDR3aa: CASSPSGRAYEQFF
d_gene: TRBD2
v_gene: TRBV2
j_gene: TRBJ2-1

CDR3aa: CASTQSGGVSPLHF
d_gene: NA
v_gene: TRBV6-5
j_gene: TRBJ1-6